The present T cell receptor (beta chain) was sequenced within a study of CD8+ T cells in alopecia areata. Extracted from the samples, RNA was reverse transcribed into cDNA to serve as the sequencing template. The method was immunoSEQ multiplex PCR; TCRdb's version includes in-frame clones alone and lacks a portion of them. The sample lists 150,000 or so clones, roughly 48% occurring once. The sequence was collected from a human donor with alopecia areata. The specimen sequenced was CD4+ T cells sorted from blood.

The CDR3 bases are TGCAGCGTTCCCGCTCGATACAGCAATGACAACACTGAAGCTTTCTTT. Translation gives CSVPARYSNDNTEAFF. The chain combines TRBV29-1 with TRBJ1-1, with no clear D. The V and J ends lost 5 bases and 2 bases respectively, with 21 bases between them. The CDR3 totals 16 residues. Germline CDR1 is SQVTM and CDR2 is ANQGSEA.